This is a list of T cell receptor beta chains from one sample in a study of blood T cells in healthy people across ages. TCRdb fed the 5' RACE reads into MiXCR, producing one record per CDR3 protein. There are roughly 1,800,000 distinct CDR3 sequences in the sample; around half occur only once, and over 2% lies in the top ten. The material sequenced was blood. The receptors shown here come from a woman in her 40s in good health. The CDR3 runs from the conserved cysteine through the conserved F or W. The D gene is left open where the match is weak. Size is stated for part of the rows, as once, few or many counts, or as a class when the clone is expanded.

d_call j_call cdr3_length clone_size v_call cdr3_nt cdr3_aa
. TRBJ2-1 17 . TRBV7-2 TGTGCCAGCAGCTCCCTGTGGGGGGGGCGGTCCTACAATGAGCAGTTCTTC CASSSLWGGRSYNEQFF
. TRBJ2-7 12 . TRBV29-1 TGCAGCGTGCGACAGGACTCCTACGAGCAGTACTTC CSVRQDSYEQYF
. TRBJ1-4 18 . TRBV21-1 TGTGCCAGCACCGCGCAAACAGGAGGGCCAGGGTCTTGGGAAAAACTGTTTTTT CASTAQTGGPGSWEKLFF
. TRBJ2-5 18 few TRBV21-1 TGTGCCAGCAGCAAGCGAAAAACTTCTTGGCGGGTCGAAGAGACCCAGTACTTC CASSKRKTSWRVEETQYF
. TRBJ1-2 13 . TRBV7-9 TGTGCCAGCAGCCCGGGGGACCGCAATGGCTACACCTTC CASSPGDRNGYTF
. TRBJ1-1 14 once TRBV7-2 TGTGCCAGCAGCCCCAGGAATTCGGGCACTGAAGCTTTCTTT CASSPRNSGTEAFF
TRBD1 TRBJ1-2 13 . TRBV25-1 TGTGCCAGCGGACAGGCTGGAAGCTATGGCTACACCTTC CASGQAGSYGYTF
TRBD2 TRBJ2-5 16 once TRBV3-1 TGTGCCAGCAGCCCCTGGGACTATGAGGATCAAGAGACCCAGTACTTC CASSPWDYEDQETQYF
. TRBJ1-5 17 . TRBV24-1 TGTGCCACCAGTGAGGGGGGGCGCGAGGGCCTAAATCAGCCCCAGCATTTT CATSEGGREGLNQPQHF
. TRBJ1-1 16 . TRBV4-3 TGCGCCAGCAGCCACTTCCCCGGGTCTGGGGACACTGAAGCTTTCTTT CASSHFPGSGDTEAFF
TRBD1 TRBJ2-1 17 . TRBV27 TGTGCCAGCAGTTTCATAGGGGGCCGAAGCTCCTACAATGAGCAGTTCTTC CASSFIGGRSSYNEQFF
TRBD1 TRBJ2-4 13 . TRBV20-1 TGCAGTGCTATGGCGGGACAGGGGACCATTCAGTACTTC CSAMAGQGTIQYF
TRBD2 TRBJ2-5 15 few TRBV7-2 TGTGCCAGCAGCCTCCAAGCGGGGGCGCGGGAGACCCAGTACTTC CASSLQAGARETQYF
TRBD1 TRBJ1-1 16 . TRBV4-2 TGTGCCAGCAGCCAACAGACAGGGACAGGGAACACTGAAGCTTTCTTT CASSQQTGTGNTEAFF
. TRBJ2-7 11 few TRBV20-1 TGCAGTGCTAGAGATTGGGCGGTGACGTACTTC CSARDWAVTYF
. TRBJ2-1 16 . TRBV19 TGTGCCAGTAGTTCCTGGGTTGCGGGGTTTGGCAATGAGCAGTTCTTC CASSSWVAGFGNEQFF
. TRBJ2-5 15 . TRBV5-1 TGCGCCAGCAGCTTATCATCTAGCGTCCAAGAGACCCAGTACTTC CASSLSSSVQETQYF
TRBD1 TRBJ2-3 21 . TRBV19 TGTGCCAGTAGTGCCCTCTTGGGGACAGGGAGTAGCCACCCTAGCACAGATACGCAGTATTTT CASSALLGTGSSHPSTDTQYF
. TRBJ2-3 15 once TRBV29-1 TGCAGCGTTGGAAGGGTCCTCCCTGGCACAGATACGCAGTATTTT CSVGRVLPGTDTQYF
TRBD2 TRBJ2-7 15 . TRBV11-2 TGTGCCAGCAGCTTTGGGGGGGTCGCCTCCTACGAGCAGTACTTC CASSFGGVASYEQYF
. TRBJ2-3 16 . TRBV6-2/TRBV6-3 TGTGCCAGCAGTTACGGTACTCCTGGGTGGACAGATACGCAGTATTTT CASSYGTPGWTDTQYF
. TRBJ2-7 14 once TRBV19 TGTGCCAGTAGTATAACGGACAGTTCCTACGAGCAGTACTTC CASSITDSSYEQYF
. TRBJ2-3 15 . TRBV5-1 TGCGCCAGCAACACAGGAGAAAAGTTCGGAGATACGCAGTATTTT CASNTGEKFGDTQYF
. TRBJ1-2 13 few TRBV9 TGTGCCAGCAGCGTAGCCGTTTCCTATGGCTACACCTTC CASSVAVSYGYTF
. TRBJ2-1 14 once TRBV12-3/TRBV12-4 TGTGCCAGCAGTTTAAATTTTGGAGGGTATGAGCAGTTCTTC CASSLNFGGYEQFF
TRBD2 TRBJ2-5 14 few TRBV20-1 TGCAGGGTTCCGACTAGCGGGGGGACAGAGACCCAGTACTTC CRVPTSGGTETQYF
. TRBJ2-1 11 few TRBV20-1 TGCAGTGCTATAAGTTCCCCTACTAGGTTCTTC CSAISSPTRFF
TRBD2 TRBJ2-1 15 . TRBV7-2 TGTGCCAGCAGCTTAGACGTAGCGGGGGGAGGGGATGAGTTCTTC CASSLDVAGGGDEFF
. TRBJ2-1 15 . TRBV20-1 TGCAGTGCTAGACATGCCGGTGGACGTTACAATGAGCAGTTCTTC CSARHAGGRYNEQFF
. TRBJ2-5 12 few TRBV29-1 TGCAGCGTTGAACTGGCGGCGGAGACCCAGTACTTC CSVELAAETQYF
TRBD2 TRBJ2-7 14 few TRBV3-1 TGTGCCAGCAGCCACCAGCGGGGCTCCTACGAGCAGTACTTC CASSHQRGSYEQYF
. TRBJ1-1 15 . TRBV18 TGTGCCAGCTCACCCGATCAGGGGTTGGGGACTGAAGCTTTCTTT CASSPDQGLGTEAFF